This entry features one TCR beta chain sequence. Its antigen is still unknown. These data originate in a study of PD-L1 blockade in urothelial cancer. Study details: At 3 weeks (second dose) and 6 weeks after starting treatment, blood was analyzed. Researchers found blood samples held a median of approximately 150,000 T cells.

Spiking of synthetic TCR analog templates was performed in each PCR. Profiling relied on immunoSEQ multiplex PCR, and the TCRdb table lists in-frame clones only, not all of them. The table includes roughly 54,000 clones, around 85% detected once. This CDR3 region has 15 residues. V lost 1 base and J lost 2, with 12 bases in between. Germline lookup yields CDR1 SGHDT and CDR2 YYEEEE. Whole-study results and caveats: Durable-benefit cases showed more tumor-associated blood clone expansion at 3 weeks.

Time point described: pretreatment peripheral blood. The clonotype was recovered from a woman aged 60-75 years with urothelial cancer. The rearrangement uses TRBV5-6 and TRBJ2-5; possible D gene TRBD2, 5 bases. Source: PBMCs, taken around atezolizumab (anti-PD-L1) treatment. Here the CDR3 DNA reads TGTGCCAGCAGCTTGACGGCTACTAGACAAGAGACCCAGTACTTC. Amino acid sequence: CASSLTATRQETQYF.